A selection of T cell receptor beta chains follows, all from one sample in a study of shared clonotypes between healthy human individuals. Assay used: immunoSEQ multiplex PCR; TCRdb lists only in-frame clones, some missing. Of more than 2 million clones in the sample, about 95% were seen once. What was sequenced was naive CD4+ T cells sorted from blood. The receptors shown here come from a man between 18 and 29 years old in good health. Both conserved end residues are part of each CDR3. Fields, in order: V gene, clone size, D gene, J gene, CDR3 DNA, CDR3 protein. D genes are given only for firm matches. Expanded clones get a size class; other rows say once, few or many, or leave the size out.

TRBV27	.	.	TRBJ2-7	TGTGCCAGCAGACGGACTTGGGGACCTTACGAGCAGTACTTC	CASRRTWGPYEQYF
TRBV4-2	.	.	TRBJ1-4	TGTGCCAGCAGCGATCGCCGGGACAACCTCAAAAAACTGTTTTTT	CASSDRRDNLKKLFF
TRBV5-4	.	.	TRBJ2-3	TGTGCCAGCAGCTTGGCCGGGAGAGGGGGCGCCACAGATACGCAGTATTTT	CASSLAGRGGATDTQYF
TRBV9	few	.	TRBJ2-3	TGTGCCAGCAGCGCCGGGACTAGCACAGATACGCAGTATTTT	CASSAGTSTDTQYF
TRBV18	.	.	TRBJ2-1	TGTGCCAGCTCACCTGGGAGAGAAGGCCACAATGAGCAGTTCTTC	CASSPGREGHNEQFF
TRBV29-1	.	.	TRBJ1-2	TGCAGCGTTGTTCAAGGGTTCGGCTACACCTTC	CSVVQGFGYTF
TRBV30	.	TRBD1	TRBJ2-7	TGTGCCTGGAGTGTTTCAGGGGGCTCCTACGAGCAGTACTTC	CAWSVSGGSYEQYF
TRBV2	.	.	TRBJ2-3	TGTGCCAGCAGGCCAACAGATACGCAGTATTTT	CASRPTDTQYF
TRBV30	.	TRBD2	TRBJ2-7	TGTGCCTGGACTCCAGCGGGGGGGCGAGCTTACGAGCAGTACTTC	CAWTPAGGRAYEQYF
TRBV18	.	.	TRBJ1-2	TGTGCCAGCTCACCACTACCGGGACCTTGGAGCTACACCTTC	CASSPLPGPWSYTF
TRBV18	.	TRBD1	TRBJ1-2	TGTGCCAGCTCACCTTCCGCCACGCGACAGGGCGAAGGGGGAGGCTACACCTTC	CASSPSATRQGEGGGYTF
TRBV11-2	.	.	TRBJ2-5	TGTGCCAGCAGCTTAGATGGTAGGGGATTGGGAGAGACCCAGTACTTC	CASSLDGRGLGETQYF
TRBV19	.	.	TRBJ2-2	TGTGCCAGTAGTATCCAACCGACCCCCTTAGCCGGGGAGCTGTTTTTT	CASSIQPTPLAGELFF
TRBV5-1	.	.	TRBJ1-6	TGCGCCAGCAGCTTCAGGGGATTTAATTCACCCCTCCACTTT	CASSFRGFNSPLHF
TRBV6-6	.	.	TRBJ2-7	TGTGCCAGCAGTTACCCGACTAGTTTCTACGAGCAGTACTTC	CASSYPTSFYEQYF
TRBV30	many	TRBD1	TRBJ2-1	TGTGCCTGGAGTCCCGGACAGGGTGTTTACAATGAGCAGTTCTTC	CAWSPGQGVYNEQFF
TRBV6-7	.	TRBD1	TRBJ2-7	TGTGCCAGCAGTTACCCTGGTCCCGGGACAGGGAACGAGCAGTACTTC	CASSYPGPGTGNEQYF
TRBV6-6	.	TRBD2	TRBJ2-7	TGTGCCAGCAGTTACTCCGTCGGGGGGGCTTACGAGCAGTACTTC	CASSYSVGGAYEQYF
TRBV6-5	.	.	TRBJ1-1	TGTGCCAGCAGCAACCGCCAGGGGAGGGACACTGAAGCTTTCTTT	CASSNRQGRDTEAFF
TRBV4-1	.	.	TRBJ2-7	TGCGCCAGCAGCCAAGTAGGCGGACTCTCCTACGAGCAGTACTTC	CASSQVGGLSYEQYF
TRBV5-4	.	.	TRBJ2-1	TGTGCCAGCAGCTTGGATTGGACCGATAACAATGAGCAGTTCTTC	CASSLDWTDNNEQFF
TRBV5-1	few	.	TRBJ2-3	TGCGCCAGCAGCTTGGCGGGAGTAACAGATACGCAGTATTTT	CASSLAGVTDTQYF
TRBV10-3	.	.	TRBJ1-2	TGTGCCATCAGTGAGGGGGGAAACTATGGCTACACCTTC	CAISEGGNYGYTF
TRBV10-3	.	.	TRBJ1-5	TGTGCCATCAGTGAGTCGAGAGAGGCCAACCAGCCCCAGCATTTT	CAISESREANQPQHF
TRBV18	.	TRBD2	TRBJ2-3	TGTGCCAGCTCGCAGTCCCTAGCGGGGGGTAGCACAGATACGCAGTATTTT	CASSQSLAGGSTDTQYF
TRBV11-2	.	.	TRBJ2-7	TGTGCCAGCAGCCAAGGCGGCAGTCACTCCTACGAGCAGTACTTC	CASSQGGSHSYEQYF
TRBV19	once	TRBD1	TRBJ1-5	TGTGCCAGTAGTACAATCCGGACAGGGACGGTGAATCAGCCCCAGCATTTT	CASSTIRTGTVNQPQHF
TRBV7-9	once	.	TRBJ1-2	TGTGCCAGCAGCTTAGCGCTCGGAGGCTACACCTTC	CASSLALGGYTF
TRBV12-5	few	TRBD1	TRBJ2-3	TGTGCTAGTGGTTCTCAAGGACAGGGTGCAGATACGCAGTATTTT	CASGSQGQGADTQYF
TRBV2	.	TRBD1	TRBJ2-3	TGTGCCAGCAGTGGGAGACAGGGGACCAGCACAGATACGCAGTATTTT	CASSGRQGTSTDTQYF
TRBV21-1	.	.	TRBJ1-5	TGTGCCAGCAGCAAAGAGAAAGGGGGTCAGCCCCAGCATTTT	CASSKEKGGQPQHF
TRBV10-3	.	.	TRBJ1-5	TGTGCCATCAGTGAACGGCAGGGGTCCAATCAGCCCCAGCATTTT	CAISERQGSNQPQHF
TRBV6-1	.	.	TRBJ2-3	TGTGCCAGCAGTGCCCTTTCCGGCACAGATACGCAGTATTTT	CASSALSGTDTQYF
TRBV30	.	.	TRBJ2-5	TGTGCCTGGAGTGTGGGAGTAACGGCCCAAGAGACCCAGTACTTC	CAWSVGVTAQETQYF
TRBV30	.	TRBD1	TRBJ1-4	TGTGCCTGGAGTGTAGACAGGGGCGAAAAACTGTTTTTT	CAWSVDRGEKLFF
TRBV27	.	.	TRBJ2-1	TGTGCCAGCAGTTTCCAGAGCTCCTACAATGAGCAGTTCTTC	CASSFQSSYNEQFF
TRBV7-8	.	TRBD2	TRBJ2-3	TGTGCCAGCAGCTTAGGACTAGCGGGAGTCACAGATACGCAGTATTTT	CASSLGLAGVTDTQYF
TRBV7-2	.	.	TRBJ2-7	TGTGCCAGCAGCGGTCGGGACTCGGACTACGAGCAGTACTTC	CASSGRDSDYEQYF
TRBV9	.	TRBD1	TRBJ1-4	TGTGCCAGCAGCAAGGACAGGGAAAAACTGTTTTTT	CASSKDREKLFF
TRBV2	.	TRBD1	TRBJ1-5	TGTGCCAGCAGTGAATACGGCAGGGGGCCGGGCAATCAGCCCCAGCATTTT	CASSEYGRGPGNQPQHF
TRBV30	.	TRBD1	TRBJ2-6	TGTGCCTGGAGTGTAAGTCGGACAGGGTCTGGGGCCAACGTCCTGACTTTC	CAWSVSRTGSGANVLTF
TRBV6-4	.	.	TRBJ1-6	TGTGCCAGCAGTGAAACGACAGGACTTAATTCACCCCTCCACTTT	CASSETTGLNSPLHF
TRBV2	.	.	TRBJ2-3	TGTGCCAGCAGTGAGGGGCGCGCCACAGATACGCAGTATTTT	CASSEGRATDTQYF
TRBV18	.	.	TRBJ1-4	TGTGCCAGCTCACCACCTAATCCCTTCGCTAATGAAAAACTGTTTTTT	CASSPPNPFANEKLFF
TRBV5-6	.	.	TRBJ1-1	TGTGCCAGCAGCTTTATCGGGGGGCGACCCGAAGCTTTCTTT	CASSFIGGRPEAFF
TRBV28	.	.	TRBJ2-1	TGTGCCAGCAGTGATACGGGACATCCTGGGGCCTACAATGAGCAGTTCTTC	CASSDTGHPGAYNEQFF
TRBV9	.	.	TRBJ2-5	TGTGCCAGCAGCGTCTTAGCGGACAAAGAGACCCAGTACTTC	CASSVLADKETQYF
TRBV2	.	.	TRBJ2-3	TGTGCCAGCTTTCGGACGGCCAGCACAGATACGCAGTATTTT	CASFRTASTDTQYF
TRBV5-5	.	.	TRBJ2-7	TGTGCCAGCAGCTTATTGAAAGAAACCTACGAGCAGTACTTC	CASSLLKETYEQYF
TRBV19	.	TRBD1	TRBJ1-4	TGTGCCAGTAGTCTCCAAGGGCGACAGGGGGAAAAACTGTTTTTT	CASSLQGRQGEKLFF
TRBV4-1	.	TRBD1	TRBJ1-2	TGCGCCAGCAGCCAACTCCGATTAGGACAGGGCTCAAGGGGCTACACCTTC	CASSQLRLGQGSRGYTF
TRBV12-1	once	.	TRBJ2-3	TGTGCCAGCAGCGGATCCTACAGGGGGGCCCCCACAGATACGCAGTATTTT	CASSGSYRGAPTDTQYF
TRBV29-1	.	.	TRBJ1-3	TGCAGCGTTGGCGGAGGGACTGGAAACACCATATATTTT	CSVGGGTGNTIYF
TRBV5-1	.	.	TRBJ1-2	TGCGCCAGCAGCTTGGAACAGGGATGGGATGGCTACACCTTC	CASSLEQGWDGYTF
TRBV5-4	.	.	TRBJ2-2	TGTGCCAGCAGCTTATACCTCTCAGGCTCCGGGGAGCTGTTTTTT	CASSLYLSGSGELFF
TRBV5-6	.	.	TRBJ2-2	TGTGCCAGCAGTTCAGGGCTTTGGACCGGGGAGCTGTTTTTT	CASSSGLWTGELFF
TRBV10-2	.	.	TRBJ2-3	TGCGCCAGCCTGGGGGTGGCAGATACGCAGTATTTT	CASLGVADTQYF